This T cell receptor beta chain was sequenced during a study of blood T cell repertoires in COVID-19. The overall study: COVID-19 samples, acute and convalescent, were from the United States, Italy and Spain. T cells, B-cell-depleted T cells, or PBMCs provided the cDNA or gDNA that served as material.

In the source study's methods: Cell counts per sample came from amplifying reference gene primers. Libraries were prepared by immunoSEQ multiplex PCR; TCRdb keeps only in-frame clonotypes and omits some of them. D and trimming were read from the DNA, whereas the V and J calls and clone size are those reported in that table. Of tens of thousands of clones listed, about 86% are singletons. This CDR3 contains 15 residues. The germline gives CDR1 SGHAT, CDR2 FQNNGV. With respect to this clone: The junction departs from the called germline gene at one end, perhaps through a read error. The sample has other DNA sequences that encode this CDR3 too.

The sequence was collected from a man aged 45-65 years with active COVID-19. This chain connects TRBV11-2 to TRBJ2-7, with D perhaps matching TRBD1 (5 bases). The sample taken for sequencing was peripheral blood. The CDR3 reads CASSSPQVRSYEQYF. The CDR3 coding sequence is TGTGCCAGCAGCTCGCCACAGGTCCGATCCTACGAGCAATACTTC.